This TCR beta chain was identified during a study of blood T cell repertoires in COVID-19 (TCRdb year 2020). Some background on the complete study: Samples covering the acute and convalescent phases of COVID-19 were provided by collaborators in the United States, Italy and Spain. The dataset comprised deeply sampled blood TCRbeta repertoires from subjects exposed to, actively infected with, or recovered from COVID-19. The repertoires were released in a freely available public database meant as a resource for research on the immune response to SARS-CoV-2. The sample metadata nearly always contained a de-identified subject ID, COVID-19 status, age in years and sex. Where HLA class I and class II types were available, the types were taken from metadata supplied by the sample provider, not from assay-based typing. The material from the prospective study consisted of cDNA or gDNA derived from T cells, B-cell-depleted T cells, or PBMCs. Samples came from the ongoing ImmuneRACE study (first 160 participants) plus 1,254 subjects from 6 global collaborators. Overall study outcomes, separate from this receptor: Clinical and demographic metadata were provided uncurated, with the amount varying by source and participant.

On this clone itself: Its antigen is not yet known. Within one base of it there is no much larger clone, and no base qualities were kept.

At one collaborating source in Seattle, patients were enrolled during active infection and were followed longitudinally through the course of disease. Collaborating institutions collected whole blood in K2EDTA tubes following their own protocols. For TCRbeta analysis, collaborators shipped samples as frozen whole blood, isolated PBMCs, or DNA extracted from either of those sample types. TCRbeta CDR3 regions were amplified from genomic DNA by means of the immunoSEQ Assay, a bias-controlled multiplex PCR. Under the source paper's analysis protocol: Nucleated cell counts per sample were estimated from amplification of reference gene primers within the assay. To quantify the absolute abundance of each unique TCRbeta CDR3 rearrangement, sequence reads were collapsed and filtered. For each sample, productive Simpson clonality was calculated by taking the square root of Simpson's diversity index across productive rearrangements. TCRdb obtained this table from immuneACCESS and retained in-frame rearrangements with V and J assigned. These tables miss some clones; where compared with another copy, unresolved V genes account for less than half of the shortfall, and the remainder is unexplained. Clone size and the V and J calls come from that table; the DNA yielded D and trimming. For this sample there are 300,000 to 450,000 clones; around 87% appear just once. The ten largest clones represent 2.3% of the sample.

Material: peripheral blood. The sequence derives from a woman in her fifties or sixties with COVID-19, enrolled during active disease.

Here the CDR3 is given as CASSPRTGVDNEQFF. The bases are TGTGCCAGCAGCCCCCGGACAGGGGTCGACAATGAGCAGTTCTTC. The sequence is built from TRBV3-1 (or the pseudogene TRBV3-2) and TRBJ2-1; 9 bases in between match TRBD1. CDR1 and CDR2, per the germline V gene (reference sequence), are LGHDT and YNNKEL. The CDR3 sequence holds 15 residues, the cysteine and phenylalanine included. Only the CDR3 DNA stays, 45 bases, in frame from base 1. V lost 4 bases and J lost 5 bases, and the count of bases not matched to a germline gene is 6.